This T cell receptor beta chain derives from a study of OX40 agonist ivuxolimab in advanced cancers. Enrollment shut out patients with autoimmune disease history or systemic immunosuppression. The V and J ends lost 7 bases and 6 bases respectively, with 19 bases between them. CDR3 length: 15 amino acids. Germline lookup yields CDR1 SNHLY and CDR2 FYNNEI. Repertoires were generated with immunoSEQ multiplex PCR, while TCRdb's copy carries only in-frame clones and drops some. The repertoire holds 28,000 or so clones, with approximately 85% as singletons. The V call is TRBV2, the J call TRBJ2-1; no clear D. The receptor was derived from an adult with an advanced solid tumor such as melanoma, head and neck, liver or kidney cancer. The specimen was CD4+ or CD8+ T cells sorted from blood, collected in a trial of the OX40 agonist ivuxolimab. The CDR3 spells CASTSGRTLGNEQFF. The CDR3 nucleotides are TGTGCCAGCACCTCCGGAAGGACCTTGGGCAATGAGCAGTTCTTC.